This T cell receptor beta chain stems from a study of blood T cells in healthy people across ages. CDR3 length equals 15 residues. Germline trimming cut 5 bases from V and 2 bases from J; bases unmatched to any gene: 9. Primers used in a second PCR of roughly 7 to 11 cycles were a sample-barcoded 5' primer and a J-beta primer mix. TCRdb re-derived calls from the 5' RACE reads in MiXCR, one entry per CDR3 protein. The sample includes hundreds of thousands of distinct CDR3 sequences, around 21% of them seen just once. This clonotype was detected a few times. Its antigen is unidentified. General study points: Age showed a roughly linear inverse relationship with TCR beta diversity per million T cells. Diversity was estimated from one million T cells, and these estimates were considered underestimates.

V is TRBV12-3 or TRBV12-4 and J is TRBJ2-7; 7 nucleotides align to TRBD1. The TCR sequence derives from a man in his 70s in good health. Sequencing was carried out using blood. CDR3 sequence: CASSPPGQGAYEQYF. CDR3 DNA: TGTGCCAGCAGTCCCCCCGGCCAGGGGGCCTACGAGCAGTACTTC.